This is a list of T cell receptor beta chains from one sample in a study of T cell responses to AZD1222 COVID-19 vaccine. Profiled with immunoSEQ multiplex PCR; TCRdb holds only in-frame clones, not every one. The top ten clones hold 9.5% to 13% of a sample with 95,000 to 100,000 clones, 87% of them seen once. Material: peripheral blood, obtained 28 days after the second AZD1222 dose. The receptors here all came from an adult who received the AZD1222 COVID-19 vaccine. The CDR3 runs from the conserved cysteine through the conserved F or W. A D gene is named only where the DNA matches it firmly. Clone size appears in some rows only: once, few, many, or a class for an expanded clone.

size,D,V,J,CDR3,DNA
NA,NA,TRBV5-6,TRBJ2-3,CASSSLAGSTDTQYF,TGTGCCAGCAGCTCGCTAGCAGGTAGCACAGATACGCAGTATTTT
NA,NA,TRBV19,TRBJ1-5,CASIPAGANQPQHF,TGTGCCAGTATCCCGGCAGGTGCCAATCAGCCCCAGCATTTT
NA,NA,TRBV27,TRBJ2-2,CASSYRQGNTGELFF,TGTGCCAGCAGTTATCGCCAGGGGAACACCGGGGAGCTGTTTTTT
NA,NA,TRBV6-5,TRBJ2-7,CASSYFPGSNEQYF,TGTGCCAGCAGTTACTTCCCCGGGTCCAACGAGCAGTACTTC
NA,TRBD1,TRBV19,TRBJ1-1,CASSPGQGDYSPEAFF,TGTGCCAGTAGTCCGGGACAGGGAGACTATTCTCCTGAAGCTTTCTTT
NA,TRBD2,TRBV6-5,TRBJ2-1,CASTPGLARDEQFF,TGTGCCAGCACTCCGGGACTAGCTCGGGATGAGCAGTTCTTC
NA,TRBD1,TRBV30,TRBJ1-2,CAWLPGQNYGYTF,TGTGCCTGGCTCCCGGGACAGAACTATGGCTACACCTTC
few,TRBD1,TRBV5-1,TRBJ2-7,CASSLLDRDYEQYF,TGCGCCAGCAGCTTGTTGGACAGGGACTACGAGCAGTACTTC
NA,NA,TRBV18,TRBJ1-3,CASSPPGPLSGNTMYF,TGTGCCAGCTCACCACCGGGGCCCCTCTCTGGAAACACCATGTATTTT
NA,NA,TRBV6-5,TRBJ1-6,CASSLGLRYNSPLHF,TGTGCCAGCAGTTTGGGGCTGAGGTATAATTCACCCCTCCACTTT
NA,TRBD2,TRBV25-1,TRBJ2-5,CASSEYGSGGPTGTQYF,TGTGCCAGCAGTGAATACGGTAGCGGGGGACCAACGGGGACCCAGTACTTC
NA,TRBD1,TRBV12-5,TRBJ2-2,CASGLVDRGLSGELFF,TGTGCTAGTGGTTTGGTGGACAGGGGGCTGTCCGGGGAGCTGTTTTTT
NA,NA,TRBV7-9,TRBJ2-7,CASRDGPGSSYEQYF,TGTGCCAGCAGGGACGGACCGGGGAGCTCCTACGAGCAGTACTTC
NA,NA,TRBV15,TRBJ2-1,CATSRISGTNEQFF,TGTGCCACCAGCAGGATTAGCGGCACCAATGAGCAGTTCTTC
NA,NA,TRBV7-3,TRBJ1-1,CASRQKVTDNTEAFF,TGTGCCAGCAGACAAAAGGTTACGGACAACACTGAAGCTTTCTTT
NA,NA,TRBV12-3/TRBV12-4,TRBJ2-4,CASSLGKNIQYF,TGTGCCAGCAGTTTGGGCAAAAACATTCAGTACTTC
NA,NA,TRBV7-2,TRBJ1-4,CASSWGPTNEKLFF,TGTGCCAGCAGCTGGGGCCCAACTAATGAAAAACTGTTTTTT
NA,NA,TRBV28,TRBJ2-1,CASSLFSPYSARFF,TGTGCCAGCAGTTTATTTAGCCCATACTCCGCGAGGTTCTTC
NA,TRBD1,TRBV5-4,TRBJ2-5,CASSSGTGEETQYF,TGTGCCAGCAGCTCCGGGACAGGGGAAGAGACCCAGTACTTC
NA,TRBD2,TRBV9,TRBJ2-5,CASSPRGGGYQETQYF,TGTGCCAGCAGCCCTCGTGGCGGGGGGTACCAAGAGACCCAGTACTTC
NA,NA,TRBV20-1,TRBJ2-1,CSARLVNEQFF,TGCAGTGCCAGACTTGTAAATGAGCAGTTCTTC
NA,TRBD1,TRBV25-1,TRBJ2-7,CASSFTGTGDEQYF,TGTGCCAGCAGCTTCACCGGGACAGGGGACGAGCAGTACTTC
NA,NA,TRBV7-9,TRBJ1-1,CASSLGAGNTEAFF,TGTGCCAGCAGCCTAGGGGCCGGGAACACTGAAGCTTTCTTT
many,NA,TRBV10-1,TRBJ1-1,CASRAGGNTEAFF,TGCGCCAGCAGAGCGGGGGGGAACACTGAAGCTTTCTTT
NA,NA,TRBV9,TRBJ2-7,CASSAGGSSYEQYF,TGTGCCAGCAGCGCAGGCGGTAGCTCCTACGAGCAGTACTTC